This is a list of T cell receptor beta chains from one sample in a study of vaccination and CD4 T cells after COVID-19. Their specific antigens are unknown. TCRdb processed the PCR reads anew with MiXCR; each CDR3 protein has one entry. The data show roughly 10,000 distinct CDR3 sequences, under 30% seen once. Sequencing used CD4+ T cells from blood, cultured in vitro, obtained after SARS-CoV-2 vaccination. These receptors all stem from a human donor who had recovered from COVID-19. CDR3s include the opening cysteine and the closing phenylalanine or tryptophan. The D gene is left open where the match is weak. Size is stated for part of the rows, as once, few or many counts, or as a class when the clone is expanded.

cdr3_length: 11
j_call: TRBJ2-7
d_call: TRBD2
v_call: TRBV29-1
clone_size: few
cdr3_aa: CSTTSGSQQYF
cdr3_nt: TGCAGCACTACTAGCGGGAGCCAGCAGTACTTC

cdr3_length: 14
j_call: TRBJ2-5
d_call: TRBD2
v_call: TRBV4-2
clone_size: .
cdr3_aa: CASSNAGEAETQYF
cdr3_nt: TGTGCCAGCAGCAATGCGGGAGAGGCGGAGACCCAGTACTTC

cdr3_length: 14
j_call: TRBJ1-5
d_call: TRBD1
v_call: TRBV19
clone_size: few
cdr3_aa: CASGTGATNQPQHF
cdr3_nt: TGTGCCAGTGGGACAGGGGCTACCAATCAGCCCCAGCATTTT

cdr3_length: 14
j_call: TRBJ2-7
d_call: .
v_call: TRBV7-2
clone_size: medium-sized
cdr3_aa: CASSAHYTAYEQYF
cdr3_nt: TGTGCCAGCAGCGCTCACTATACGGCCTACGAGCAGTACTTC

cdr3_length: 15
j_call: TRBJ2-5
d_call: TRBD1
v_call: TRBV7-7
clone_size: medium-sized
cdr3_aa: CASSLDRGQQETQYF
cdr3_nt: TGTGCTAGCAGCCTGGACAGGGGCCAACAAGAGACCCAGTACTTC

cdr3_length: 16
j_call: TRBJ2-6
d_call: .
v_call: TRBV7-2
clone_size: large
cdr3_aa: CASSSRYGSGANVLTF
cdr3_nt: TGTGCCAGCAGCTCCCGCTACGGATCTGGGGCCAACGTCCTGACTTTC

cdr3_length: 15
j_call: TRBJ2-1
d_call: .
v_call: TRBV15
clone_size: .
cdr3_aa: CATSRDMASAAEQFF
cdr3_nt: TGTGCCACCAGCAGAGATATGGCTAGCGCGGCTGAGCAGTTCTTC

cdr3_length: 16
j_call: TRBJ2-1
d_call: TRBD2
v_call: TRBV20-1
clone_size: few
cdr3_aa: CSAQPRSGGSYNEQFF
cdr3_nt: TGCAGTGCCCAACCTCGGAGCGGGGGATCCTACAATGAGCAGTTCTTC

cdr3_length: 14
j_call: TRBJ1-1
d_call: .
v_call: TRBV6-1
clone_size: few
cdr3_aa: CASSEFGRGTEAFF
cdr3_nt: TGTGCCAGCAGTGAATTTGGGAGGGGGACTGAAGCTTTCTTT

cdr3_length: 15
j_call: TRBJ2-7
d_call: TRBD1
v_call: TRBV20-1
clone_size: few
cdr3_aa: CSARVPDRVAYEQYF
cdr3_nt: TGCAGTGCTAGAGTTCCAGACAGGGTGGCCTACGAGCAGTACTTC

cdr3_length: 13
j_call: TRBJ2-7
d_call: .
v_call: TRBV7-6
clone_size: few
cdr3_aa: CASTPAPFYEQYF
cdr3_nt: TGTGCCAGCACCCCGGCCCCCTTCTACGAGCAGTACTTC

cdr3_length: 14
j_call: TRBJ2-7
d_call: TRBD1
v_call: TRBV18
clone_size: .
cdr3_aa: CASSPPGQVYEQYF
cdr3_nt: TGTGCCAGCTCACCCCCGGGACAGGTCTACGAGCAGTACTTC

cdr3_length: 13
j_call: TRBJ2-1
d_call: .
v_call: TRBV20-1
clone_size: .
cdr3_aa: CSASGRYGNEQFF
cdr3_nt: TGCAGTGCTAGCGGGAGATACGGCAATGAGCAGTTCTTC

cdr3_length: 16
j_call: TRBJ2-7
d_call: .
v_call: TRBV13
clone_size: .
cdr3_aa: CASSLGPGSSSYEQYF
cdr3_nt: TGTGCCAGCAGCTTAGGCCCAGGGTCCTCCTCCTACGAGCAGTACTTC

cdr3_length: 14
j_call: TRBJ1-1
d_call: .
v_call: TRBV7-3
clone_size: .
cdr3_aa: CASSGLTLNTEAFF
cdr3_nt: TGTGCCAGCAGCGGATTGACACTGAACACTGAAGCTTTCTTT

cdr3_length: 14
j_call: TRBJ2-7
d_call: .
v_call: TRBV6-1
clone_size: .
cdr3_aa: CASSVEGGAYEQYF
cdr3_nt: TGTGCCAGCAGTGTCGAGGGGGGGGCCTACGAGCAGTACTTC

cdr3_length: 14
j_call: TRBJ2-7
d_call: TRBD2
v_call: TRBV7-9
clone_size: .
cdr3_aa: CASSLGAGAYEQYF
cdr3_nt: TGTGCCAGCAGCTTAGGAGCGGGGGCCTACGAGCAGTACTTC

cdr3_length: 14
j_call: TRBJ2-1
d_call: .
v_call: TRBV2
clone_size: .
cdr3_aa: CASSDTDTYNEQFF
cdr3_nt: TGTGCCAGCAGTGATACGGACACCTACAATGAGCAGTTCTTC

cdr3_length: 12
j_call: TRBJ2-5
d_call: .
v_call: TRBV19
clone_size: few
cdr3_aa: CASKGSQETQYF
cdr3_nt: TGTGCCAGTAAGGGCAGTCAAGAGACCCAGTACTTC

cdr3_length: 14
j_call: TRBJ1-6
d_call: TRBD1
v_call: TRBV6-1
clone_size: few
cdr3_aa: CASTWDRDNSPLHF
cdr3_nt: TGTGCCAGCACTTGGGACAGGGATAATTCACCCCTCCACTTT

cdr3_length: 13
j_call: TRBJ2-1
d_call: .
v_call: TRBV7-9
clone_size: few
cdr3_aa: CASSRGNYNEQFF
cdr3_nt: TGTGCCAGCAGCCGCGGGAATTACAATGAGCAGTTCTTC

cdr3_length: 14
j_call: TRBJ2-1
d_call: .
v_call: TRBV7-9
clone_size: .
cdr3_aa: CASSLVAGVNEQFF
cdr3_nt: TGTGCCAGCAGCTTAGTGGCAGGGGTCAATGAGCAGTTCTTC

cdr3_length: 14
j_call: TRBJ1-1
d_call: .
v_call: TRBV10-1
clone_size: .
cdr3_aa: CASSESTPGGRAFF
cdr3_nt: TGCGCCAGCAGTGAAAGCACCCCGGGTGGTAGAGCTTTCTTT

cdr3_length: 16
j_call: TRBJ2-7
d_call: TRBD2
v_call: TRBV24-1
clone_size: .
cdr3_aa: CATSDRGTSGRREQYF
cdr3_nt: TGTGCCACCAGTGATAGGGGAACTAGCGGGAGGCGAGAGCAGTACTTC

cdr3_length: 12
j_call: TRBJ2-7
d_call: TRBD1
v_call: TRBV7-9
clone_size: medium-sized
cdr3_aa: CASSPGQGKQYF
cdr3_nt: TGTGCCAGCAGCCCGGGACAGGGGAAGCAGTACTTC

cdr3_length: 14
j_call: TRBJ2-7
d_call: .
v_call: TRBV7-2
clone_size: medium-sized
cdr3_aa: CASSFADRFHEQYF
cdr3_nt: TGTGCCAGCAGCTTCGCCGACAGGTTCCACGAGCAGTACTTC

cdr3_length: 17
j_call: TRBJ2-7
d_call: .
v_call: TRBV5-4
clone_size: .
cdr3_aa: CASSPKITPTDPYEQYF
cdr3_nt: TGCGCCAGCAGCCCCAAGATTACTCCAACAGATCCCTACGAGCAGTACTTC

cdr3_length: 12
j_call: TRBJ2-5
d_call: TRBD1
v_call: TRBV9
clone_size: .
cdr3_aa: CASSVRGETQYF
cdr3_nt: TGTGCCAGCAGCGTCAGGGGGGAGACCCAGTACTTC

cdr3_length: 16
j_call: TRBJ2-1
d_call: TRBD2
v_call: TRBV7-9
clone_size: .
cdr3_aa: CASSLPPGLGSAGQFF
cdr3_nt: TGTGCCAGCAGCTTGCCCCCTGGACTAGGATCCGCGGGGCAGTTCTTC

cdr3_length: 16
j_call: TRBJ1-5
d_call: TRBD1
v_call: TRBV19
clone_size: .
cdr3_aa: CASMDPWTGSNQPQHF
cdr3_nt: TGTGCCAGTATGGATCCATGGACAGGGAGCAATCAGCCCCAGCATTTT

cdr3_length: 17
j_call: TRBJ2-7
d_call: .
v_call: TRBV27
clone_size: .
cdr3_aa: CASSPTHHGQRPYEQYF
cdr3_nt: TGTGCCAGCAGCCCTACCCACCATGGACAACGACCCTACGAGCAGTACTTC